The sequence of this TCR beta chain was determined in a study of shared clonotypes between healthy human individuals. With 2 bases removed from V and 2 bases from J, the gap between germline ends came to 12 bases. This CDR3 contains 16 residues. Germline loops: CDR1 MNHEY, CDR2 SVGAGI. Memory CD4+ cells were the fraction left after CD45RA+ naive selection. Sorted-subset replicate PCR reactions were performed with 200 ng DNA, corresponding to roughly 30,000 T cell genomes. Original analysis: Filtering differed for immunoSEQ, which gave only junction sequences without quality scores. The assay was immunoSEQ multiplex PCR, and TCRdb's table has in-frame clones only and misses some. V, J and clone size are those of that table, while D and trimming were read from the DNA. Of 2,100,000 or so clones in the sample, around 95% were seen once. Study-level findings and limits: Clonotype sharing among donors likely depends on sequencing depth.

Remarks on this clone: The antigen remains unidentified.

The rearrangement uses TRBV6-5 and TRBJ1-4; D is uncertain. Sequencing used naive CD4+ T cells sorted from blood. Noted subset: CD45RA+ positively selected. The TCR originated in a man younger than 35 in good health. The CDR3 sequence: CASSYGPPGTNEKLFF. DNA for the CDR3: TGTGCCAGCAGTTACGGCCCCCCCGGGACTAATGAAAAACTGTTTTTT.